Below, 30 T cell receptor beta chains from the same sample are listed, as sequenced in a study of OX40 agonist ivuxolimab in advanced cancers. TCRdb's copy holds only in-frame clones and misses some; the assay was immunoSEQ multiplex PCR. The sample lists tens of thousands of clones; approximately 90% were seen once. This material consisted of CD4+ or CD8+ T cells sorted from blood, taken in a trial of the OX40 agonist ivuxolimab. The receptor source for this set is an adult with an advanced solid tumor such as melanoma, head and neck, liver or kidney cancer.

The V gene is TRBV7-6, the J gene TRBJ2-5; D is perhaps TRBD1 or TRBD2 (5 bases each). V lost 1 base to trimming and J lost 5 bases, with 20 bases between them. The CDR3 is made up of 17 amino acids. CDR1 is SGHVS, CDR2 FNYEAQ, per germline. Here the CDR3 reads CASSLDAPGPSSETQYF. CDR3 coding DNA: TGTGCCAGCAGCTTAGACGCGCCGGGACCGTCCTCGGAGACCCAGTACTTC.

This chain connects TRBV27 to TRBJ2-2; 10 bases agree with TRBD1. The CDR3 is 16 residues long. The trim removed 4 bases at V and 7 bases at J, leaving 9 bases unmatched. Germline loops: CDR1 MNHEY, CDR2 SMNVEV (reference sequence). The CDR3 DNA is TGTGCCAGCAGTTCCCTTCCGGGACAGGGGCTCGGGGAGCTGTTTTTT. It is translated as CASSSLPGQGLGELFF.

This chain connects TRBV27 to TRBJ1-1; D might be TRBD1 (6 bases). Trimming stripped 6 bases from V and 1 base from J, with 15 bases between. Germline CDR1 is MNHEY and CDR2 is SMNVEV (reference sequence). The CDR3 is 15 amino acids. The DNA of the CDR3 is TGTGCCAGCAGAGGAACCGGGACACCGAACACTGAAGCTTTCTTT. This encodes CASRGTGTPNTEAFF.

The gene calls are TRBV28 and TRBJ1-4, with D tentatively TRBD1 (5 bases). Per the germline V gene, CDR1 is MDHEN and CDR2 is SYDVKM. The CDR3 extends over 18 amino acids. V was cut by 5 bases and J by 6 bases, with 25 bases left in between. CDR3 sequence reads: CASSIPRGIGTMDEKLFF. Written as DNA, the CDR3 is TGTGCCAGCAGTATCCCGAGGGGAATTGGGACTATGGATGAAAAACTGTTTTTT.

V and J are TRBV18 and TRBJ2-1; the match to TRBD1 covers 11 bases. The CDR3 length is 15 residues. Germline lookup yields CDR1 KGHSH and CDR2 LQKENI. The V segment lost 3 bases and the J segment 8 bases; nucleotides outside the gene matches: 6. The CDR3 sequence: CASSPPRTGGHEQFF. The CDR3 bases are TGTGCCAGCTCACCTCCCCGGACAGGGGGCCATGAGCAGTTCTTC.

CDR3 sequence: CASSVLAGGHTGELFF. The DNA for the CDR3 is TGTGCCAGCAGCGTACTAGCGGGAGGGCACACCGGGGAGCTGTTTTTT. J is TRBJ2-2 and V is TRBV11-1, with TRBD2 identical over 13 bases. The CDR3 totals 16 residues. Germline CDR1 is SGHAT and CDR2 is FQDESV (reference sequence). With V trimmed by 5 bases and J by 3 bases, 3 bases remained unmatched.

This rearrangement joins TRBV27 to TRBJ2-1, with TRBD2 matching over 8 bases. The CDR3 length is 14 residues. Per the germline V gene, CDR1 is MNHEY and CDR2 is SMNVEV (reference sequence). J gave up 8 bases and V 2 bases, and 5 bases lay outside the gene matches. CDR3 protein: CASSLRGTRDEQFF. The CDR3 region has the DNA TGTGCCAGCAGTTTACGGGGGACTAGGGATGAGCAGTTCTTC.

This chain uses TRBV11-2 with TRBJ2-7; D unresolved. The germline CDR1 and CDR2 sequences are SGHAT and FQNNGV. This CDR3 has 14 residues. V lost 1 base and J lost 4, with 11 bases in between. This chain's CDR3 is CASSLGIIGYEQYF. CDR3 coding DNA: TGTGCCAGCAGCTTAGGGATAATCGGGTACGAGCAGTACTTC.

The chain is built from TRBV27 and TRBJ1-4; possibly TRBD1 for D (5 bases). CDR3 length: 13 residues. Germline V gene lookup returns CDR1 MNHEY and CDR2 SMNVEV (reference sequence). Trimming took off 9 bases at V and 3 bases at J, with 11 bases between the two ends. The CDR3: CASQQASNEKLFF. As DNA, the CDR3 is TGTGCCAGTCAACAGGCCTCTAATGAAAAACTGTTTTTT.

This chain joins TRBV27 and TRBJ2-3; TRBD2 aligns across 7 bases. The CDR3 extends over 16 amino acids. V lost 4 bases to trimming and J lost 2 bases; unmatched junction nucleotides: 9. Germline CDR1 MNHEY, CDR2 SMNVEV (reference sequence). The CDR3 reads CASSSSSGKFTDTQYF. The CDR3 DNA sequence: TGTGCCAGCAGTTCCTCAAGCGGGAAATTCACAGATACGCAGTATTTT.

This sequence joins TRBV4-3 and TRBJ1-1; the match to TRBD1 covers 7 bases. Trimming at V came to 1 base and at J to 3 bases, leaving 2 bases not matched to a gene. CDR1 and CDR2 (germline): LGHNA, YSLEER. This CDR3 spans 14 amino acids. The CDR3 nucleotides read TGCGCCAGCAGCCAAGGGACAGGTTACACTGAAGCTTTCTTT. This translates into CASSQGTGYTEAFF.

This chain uses TRBV29-1 with TRBJ2-7; 8 nucleotides align to TRBD2. V shed 5 bases and J 1 base; nucleotides not matched to a gene: 19. The CDR3 runs 18 residues. Germline V gene sequence: CDR1 SQVTM, CDR2 ANQGSEA. This CDR3 is CSVSTGLAGPNFSYEQYF. DNA for the CDR3: TGCAGCGTTTCTACAGGTCTAGCGGGCCCAAACTTTTCCTACGAGCAGTACTTC.

The count of this clone is one. This chain links TRBV5-1 with TRBJ2-2, with 14 bases that match TRBD2. The J segment lost 6 bases and the V segment lost 3 bases, leaving 1 base of the junction unmatched. Germline values: CDR1 SGHRS, CDR2 YFSETQ. This CDR3 has 15 residues. The CDR3 loop is CASSWTSGRSGELFF. The CDR3 DNA reads TGCGCCAGCAGCTGGACTAGCGGGAGGTCCGGGGAGCTGTTTTTT.

The chain has TRBV9 and TRBJ1-3; TRBD1 might be the D (5 bases). This CDR3 contains 15 residues. Per germline, CDR1 SGDLS and CDR2 YYNGEE. Trimming stripped 0 bases from V and 0 bases from J, with 7 bases between. The CDR3 loop reads CASSVDQGSGNTIYF. CDR3 nucleotide sequence: TGTGCCAGCAGCGTAGACCAGGGCTCTGGAAACACCATATATTTT.

The CDR3 bases are TGCGCCAGCAGCCATTTCGTACCGGACAGGGACATCTCCTACGAGCAGTACTTC. Its protein is CASSHFVPDRDISYEQYF. V and J are TRBV4-3 and TRBJ2-7; 8 bases are shared with TRBD1. The CDR3 loop spans 18 amino acids. Germline CDR1 LGHNA, CDR2 YSLEER. With V trimmed by 3 bases and J by 0 bases, 13 bases remained unmatched.

This clone appeared a few times. The chain links TRBV4-3 to TRBJ2-7; 8 bases are shared with TRBD1. V dropped 1 base and J dropped 3; count of bases not matched to a gene: 5. Per the germline V gene, CDR1 is LGHNA and CDR2 is YSLEER. This CDR3 region has 15 residues. CDR3 protein: CASSQGTGGVYEQYF. Written as DNA, the CDR3 is TGCGCCAGCAGCCAAGGAACAGGGGGAGTCTACGAGCAGTACTTC.

The rearrangement uses TRBV28 and TRBJ2-3; D ambiguous. CDR1 MDHEN and CDR2 SYDVKM come from the germline V gene. V was trimmed by 2 bases and J by 6 bases, leaving 15 bases between them. The CDR3 totals 15 residues. CDR3 coding DNA: TGTGCCAGCAGTTTAGACGTAACAGCTCAGGATACGCAGTATTTT. Its protein is CASSLDVTAQDTQYF.

V is TRBV4-3 and J is TRBJ2-1; 7 bases agree with TRBD2. The CDR3 runs to 15 residues. The germline V gene encodes CDR1 LGHNA and CDR2 YSLEER. V trimming: 0 bases; J trimming: 5 bases; junction bases outside the gene matches: 4. The CDR3 region is CASSQDRSGHNEQFF. The CDR3 nucleotides are TGCGCCAGCAGCCAAGATCGTAGCGGGCACAATGAGCAGTTCTTC.

This clone has more than one count but fewer than ten. CDR3 DNA: TGTGCCAGCAGTCCCCCGGGCAGGGGTCAAGAGACCCAGTACTTC. Translated: CASSPPGRGQETQYF. The rearrangement uses TRBV27 and TRBJ2-5, with D possibly being TRBD1 (6 bases). The CDR3 length is 15 residues. CDR1 is MNHEY and CDR2 is SMNVEV in the germline V gene (reference sequence). V was shortened by 5 bases and J by 2 bases, with 15 bases between the two germline ends.

J is TRBJ2-3 and V is TRBV2, with 7 bases lining up with TRBD2. The CDR3 covers 15 residues. Germline CDR1 SNHLY, CDR2 FYNNEI. With 4 bases clipped from V and 4 bases from J, the junction kept 8 bases outside the gene matches. CDR3 sequence: CASSGMGGPPDTQYF. CDR3 sequence (DNA): TGTGCCAGCAGTGGTATGGGAGGGCCGCCAGATACGCAGTATTTT.

The chain combines TRBV21-1 with TRBJ1-5; the D call of TRBD1 is as the table states it, not checked on the DNA. TRBV21-1 is assigned pseudogene status. This CDR3 contains 14 residues. CDR3 in amino acids: CASPPFPQGEPQHF. The DNA for the CDR3 is TGTGCCAGCCCCCCGTTCCCCCAGGGCGAGCCCCAGCATTTT.

Only a few counts were recorded for this clone. The V and J genes are TRBV10-1 and TRBJ2-2; D is tentatively TRBD1 or TRBD2 (6 bases each). Trimming pared 6 bases from V and 4 bases from J, leaving 9 bases between. CDR1 and CDR2 from the germline V gene are WNHNN and SYGVQD (reference sequence). The CDR3 is 13 residues long. The CDR3: CASRQGLTGELFF. Here the CDR3 DNA reads TGCGCCAGCAGACAGGGACTCACCGGGGAGCTGTTTTTT.

The CDR3: CASSFRTDTQYF. As DNA, the CDR3 is TGTGCCAGCAGCTTTAGGACAGATACGCAGTATTTT. The chain combines TRBV5-8 with TRBJ2-3; no firm D call. Trimming removed 2 bases at V and 3 bases at J, with 4 bases between. The germline CDR1 and CDR2 sequences are SGHTS and YDEGEE. The CDR3 totals 12 residues.

The chain recombines TRBV7-8 with TRBJ2-1, with TRBD1 identical over 7 bases. V lost 2 bases to trimming and J lost 2 bases; unmatched junction nucleotides: 3. Per germline, CDR1 SGHVS and CDR2 FQNEAQ. The CDR3 runs 15 residues. CDR3 sequence reads: CASSLKGAPYNEQFF. The DNA for the CDR3 is TGTGCCAGCAGCTTAAAGGGGGCCCCCTACAATGAGCAGTTCTTC.

This chain connects TRBV5-5 to TRBJ2-7, with a tentative D call TRBD1 (5 bases). CDR1 is SGHKS, CDR2 YYEKEE, per germline (reference sequence). V lost 0 bases and J lost 1, with 5 bases in between. The CDR3 has 13 amino acids. The CDR3 nucleotides read TGTGCCAGCAGCTTGGGACAGTCCTACGAGCAGTACTTC. Protein product: CASSLGQSYEQYF.

The chain recombines TRBV7-2 with TRBJ2-3; D is possibly TRBD2 (6 bases). The CDR3 totals 14 residues. The V gene lost 4 bases and the J gene lost 5 bases, with 13 bases spanning the gap. The germline CDR1 and CDR2 sequences are SGHTA and FQGNSA. The CDR3 DNA sequence: TGTGCCAGCAGCTATAGCGGTGGGGGAGATACGCAGTATTTT. Encoded protein: CASSYSGGGDTQYF.

This clone was counted a few times. The chain links TRBV5-6 to TRBJ2-2; 7 nucleotides match TRBD1. Germline V lookup: CDR1 SGHDT, CDR2 YYEEEE. The CDR3 runs 17 residues. V gave up 0 bases and J gave up 2 bases; unmatched junction bases: 7. The CDR3 DNA reads as TGTGCCAGCAGCTTGGTATTCGGGACAGAAAACACCGGGGAGCTGTTTTTT. This sequence encodes CASSLVFGTENTGELFF.

The gene calls are TRBV6-4 and TRBJ2-1, with no clear D. V was clipped by 4 bases and J by 6 bases, with 10 bases between them. This CDR3 contains 13 residues. From germline, CDR1 is MRHNA and CDR2 SNTAGT. The CDR3 nucleotides are TGTGCCAGCAGTGTTGGATTGGGCAATGAGCAGTTCTTC. Protein product: CASSVGLGNEQFF.

The chain couples TRBV6-5 to TRBJ2-7, with 10 bases that match TRBD2. The CDR3 is made up of 15 amino acids. Germline V gene sequence: CDR1 MNHEY, CDR2 SVGAGI. The V segment lost 6 bases and the J segment 6 bases; nucleotides outside the gene matches: 11. The CDR3, as DNA: TGTGCCAGCAGGCCACTACCTAGCGGGAGTGGCGAGCAGTACTTC. Translating it yields CASRPLPSGSGEQYF.

The V call is TRBV6-1, the J call TRBJ2-7; D not resolved. The CDR3 has 14 residues. Germline CDR1 and CDR2: MNHNS and SASEGT. The ends were cut back, 6 bases at V and 2 bases at J, with 14 bases in the middle. The chain's CDR3 is CASREVGRAYEQYF. CDR3 bases: TGTGCCAGCAGAGAGGTCGGCAGAGCCTACGAGCAGTACTTC.